This TCR beta chain emerged from a study of regulatory T cells in long-lasting Graves disease. This clonotype was counted once. As yet, its antigen is unknown. A much larger clone lies one base from this, so it may be a read error. A read error is likely, as this CDR3 ends without the conserved phenylalanine or tryptophan. The time point: persistent/refractory GD, antithyroid drugs over 5 years with positive TRAb. From RNA extracted from PBMCs, the TCR library was made. Whole-study findings and limits: Persistent Graves' patients possessed reduced TCR diversity relative to recently diagnosed ones.

Arm-PCR of CDR3 regions and iRepertoire HTBI primers were the basis on which TCR beta libraries were built. Each CDR3 protein gets one entry after TCRdb re-called the multiplex PCR reads with MiXCR. This repertoire shows about 660,000 distinct CDR3 sequences, 25% to 35% found once; its top ten account for under 50%. This CDR3 comprises 17 residues. Unmatched junction bases numbered 18, after V lost 6 bases and J lost 5 bases. Germline V gene lookup returns CDR1 MNHEY and CDR2 SVGEGT. This chain uses TRBV6-2 or TRBV6-3 with TRBJ1-2; 7 bases match TRBD1. This material consisted of peripheral blood mononuclear cells (PBMCs), taken when the disease was refractory, from a patient treated with antithyroid drugs. This receptor was identified in a female donor with Graves disease. The CDR3 sequence is CASSPQGQFERLYGYTL. The DNA of the CDR3 is TGTGCCAGCAGCCCACAGGGACAGTTCGAACGGCTTTATGGCTACACCCTC.